This T cell receptor (beta chain) originates from a study of Graves' ophthalmopathy and Graves' hyperthyroidism. Trimming left V 0 bases short and J 4 bases short, with 19 bases between. The V gene's germline CDR1 is SGHRS and CDR2 YFSETQ. CDR3 length: 17 residues. Researchers took RNA transcripts and amplified TCR beta CDR3 regions from them. RT-PCR was first run with HTBI primers, then multiplex PCR in a second round. Via MiXCR, TCRdb re-called the multiplex PCR reads, giving one row per CDR3 protein. The sample shows over 650,000 distinct CDR3 sequences, about 40% of them seen only once. This clonotype has ten or more counts.

The receptor's source is an adult man with Graves' ophthalmopathy. This chain uses TRBV5-1 with TRBJ1-2; D is possibly TRBD1 (5 bases). The sequenced sample consisted of peripheral blood. DNA for the CDR3: TGCGCCAGCAGCTTGGGGCCCGGGGCCCTCCTTACCTATGGCTACACCTTC. It yields the protein CASSLGPGALLTYGYTF.